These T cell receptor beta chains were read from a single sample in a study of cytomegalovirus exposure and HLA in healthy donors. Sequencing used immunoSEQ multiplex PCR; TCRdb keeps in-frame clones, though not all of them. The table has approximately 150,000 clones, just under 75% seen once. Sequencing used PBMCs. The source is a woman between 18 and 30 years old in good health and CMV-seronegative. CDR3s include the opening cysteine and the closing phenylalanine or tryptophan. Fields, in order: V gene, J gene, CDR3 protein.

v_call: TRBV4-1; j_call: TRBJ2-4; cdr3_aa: CASSQVGGGNIQYF
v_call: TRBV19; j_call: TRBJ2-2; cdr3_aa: CASSATGLNTGELFF
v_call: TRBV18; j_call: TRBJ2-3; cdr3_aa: CASSGGQGTSTDTQYF
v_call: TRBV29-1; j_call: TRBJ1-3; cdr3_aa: CSVEVGQGKRNTIYF
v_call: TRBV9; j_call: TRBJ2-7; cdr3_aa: CASSLSRDSPSYEQYF
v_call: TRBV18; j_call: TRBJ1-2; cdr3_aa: CASSLRPPSGEANYGYTF
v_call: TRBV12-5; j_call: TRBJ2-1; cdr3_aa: CASRTSGGIEQFF
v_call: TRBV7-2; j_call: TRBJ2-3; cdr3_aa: CASSFRQGADTQYF
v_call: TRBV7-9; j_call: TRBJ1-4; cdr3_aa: CAITGGTNEKLFF
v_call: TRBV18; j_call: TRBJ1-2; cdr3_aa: CASSPRGELNYGYTF
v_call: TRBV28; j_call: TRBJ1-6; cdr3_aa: CASSLPILVSPLHF
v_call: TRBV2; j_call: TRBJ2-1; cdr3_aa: CASSGDGGEESYNEQFF
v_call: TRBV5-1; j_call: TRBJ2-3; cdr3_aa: CASSLRAGRTDTQYF
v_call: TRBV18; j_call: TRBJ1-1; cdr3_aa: CASSPPGQSLNTEAFF
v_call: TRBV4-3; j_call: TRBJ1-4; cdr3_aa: CASSQWGGAVNEKLFF
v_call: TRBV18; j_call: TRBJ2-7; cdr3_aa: CASSPFDTSYEQYF
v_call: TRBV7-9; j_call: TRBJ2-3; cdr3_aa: CASSFERASTDTQYF
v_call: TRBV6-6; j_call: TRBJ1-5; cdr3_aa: CASSYRGNSNQPQHF
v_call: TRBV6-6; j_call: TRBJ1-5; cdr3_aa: CASSYGQGANNQPQHF
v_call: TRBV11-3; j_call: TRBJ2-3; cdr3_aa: CASRSTKDTQYF
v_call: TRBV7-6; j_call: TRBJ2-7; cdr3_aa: CASSVGVSGPYEQYF
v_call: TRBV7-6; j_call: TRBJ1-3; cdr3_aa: CASSRQGPAGNTIYF